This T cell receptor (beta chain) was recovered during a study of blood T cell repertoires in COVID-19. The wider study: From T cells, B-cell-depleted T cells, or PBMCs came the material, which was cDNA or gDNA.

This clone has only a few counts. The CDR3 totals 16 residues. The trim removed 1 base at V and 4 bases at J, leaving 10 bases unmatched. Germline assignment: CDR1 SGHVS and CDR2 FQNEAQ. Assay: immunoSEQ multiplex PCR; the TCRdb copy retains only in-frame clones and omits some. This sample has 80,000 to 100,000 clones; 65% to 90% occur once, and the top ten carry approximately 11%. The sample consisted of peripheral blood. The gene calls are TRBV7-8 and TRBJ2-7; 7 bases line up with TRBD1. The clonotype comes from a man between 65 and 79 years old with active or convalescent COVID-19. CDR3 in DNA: TGTGCCAGCAGCTTAGACCAAACGGGACAGCATTACGAGCAGTACTTC. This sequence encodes CASSLDQTGQHYEQYF.